This entry features one T cell receptor beta chain sequence. Its antigen is undetermined. The sample originates from a study of T cell repertoires in cytomegalovirus infection. Study results and limitations: Dominant in the ex vivo response were TCR beta clonotypes restricted by HLA-C and specific for CMV.

TCRdb passed the reads through MiXCR, listing each CDR3 protein once. This table holds 700,000 to 900,000 distinct CDR3 sequences, approximately 32% found once. Germline V gene data show CDR1 as LNHDA and CDR2 as SQIVND (reference sequence). V gave up 3 bases and J gave up 2 bases, with 10 bases separating them. The CDR3 spans 14 residues. The chain combines TRBV19 with TRBJ1-1; D not certain. This TCR was recovered from a human donor in good health (CMV status not recorded). Some clones in this sample may be carry-over from other donors' samples. Sequenced here: cultured CD8+ T cells from PBMCs, sampled from culture after CMV antigen stimulation. The CDR3 here is CASSILSANTEAFF. CDR3 nucleotides: TGTGCCAGTAGTATTCTGTCAGCTAACACTGAAGCTTTCTTT.